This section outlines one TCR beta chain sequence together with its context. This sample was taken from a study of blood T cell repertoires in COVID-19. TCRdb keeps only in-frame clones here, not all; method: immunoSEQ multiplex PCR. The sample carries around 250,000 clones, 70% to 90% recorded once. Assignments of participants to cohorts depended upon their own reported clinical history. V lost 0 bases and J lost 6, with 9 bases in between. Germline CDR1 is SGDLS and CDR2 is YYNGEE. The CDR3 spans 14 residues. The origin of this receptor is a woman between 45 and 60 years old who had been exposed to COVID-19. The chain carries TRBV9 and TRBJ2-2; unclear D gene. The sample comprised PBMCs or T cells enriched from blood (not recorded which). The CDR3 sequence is CASSVGDGSGELFF. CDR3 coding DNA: TGTGCCAGCAGCGTAGGAGACGGGTCCGGGGAGCTGTTTTTT.